The clone carrying this TCR beta chain was observed a single time. Antigen unknown. The sample belongs to a study of cytomegalovirus exposure and HLA in healthy donors. Looking at the study overall: When 350 to 500 donors were genotyped, approximately 80% of them were found to fall in the Caucasian-associated ancestry cluster.

Notes on the study in general: Later, TCR association rates were found to vary by HLA locus, highest for DRB1 and lowest for HLA-C.

CDR1 and CDR2 from the germline V gene are KGHSH and LQKENI. CDR3 size: 15 residues. J was trimmed by 9 bases and V by 4 bases; bases with no gene match: 12. The PCR employed 60 Vbeta primers together with 13 Jbeta primers. Method: immunoSEQ multiplex PCR; TCRdb's copy keeps in-frame clones and lacks some. The table has roughly 200,000 clones, 82% seen once; the top ten hold roughly 2.5%. Sequencing used PBMCs. The receptor comes from a woman between 40 and 55 years old in good health and CMV-seronegative. This sequence joins TRBV18 and TRBJ2-1, with 7 bases aligning to TRBD2. The CDR3 region is CASSLVVGGGSEQFF. The CDR3 DNA follows: TGTGCCAGCTCACTTGTGGTGGGAGGCGGGAGTGAGCAGTTCTTC.